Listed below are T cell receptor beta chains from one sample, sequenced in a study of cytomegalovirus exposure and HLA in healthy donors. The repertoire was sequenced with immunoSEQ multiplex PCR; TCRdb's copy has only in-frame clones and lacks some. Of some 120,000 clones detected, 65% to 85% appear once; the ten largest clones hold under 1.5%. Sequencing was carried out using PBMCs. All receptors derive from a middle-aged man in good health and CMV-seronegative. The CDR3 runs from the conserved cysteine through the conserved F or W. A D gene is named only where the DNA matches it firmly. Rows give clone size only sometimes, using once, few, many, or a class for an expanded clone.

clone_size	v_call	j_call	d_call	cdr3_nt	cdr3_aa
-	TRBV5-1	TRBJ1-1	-	TGCGCCAGCAGCCCCCAGGGACTCAGCACTGAAGCTTTCTTT	CASSPQGLSTEAFF
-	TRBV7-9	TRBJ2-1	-	TGTGCCAGCAGCTTAGCCCCGGGAGTCCCCTACAATGAGCAGTTCTTC	CASSLAPGVPYNEQFF
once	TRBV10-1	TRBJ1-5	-	TGCGCCAGCAGTGGGGGAACAGGTGGAAGCAATCAGCCCCAGCATTTT	CASSGGTGGSNQPQHF
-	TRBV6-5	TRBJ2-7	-	TGTGCCAGCAGCGCAGGGCTTTCCTACGAGCAGTACTTC	CASSAGLSYEQYF
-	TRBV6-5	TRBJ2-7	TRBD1	TGTGCCAGCAGTTACGGGACAGGGAGGATCGAGCAGTACTTC	CASSYGTGRIEQYF
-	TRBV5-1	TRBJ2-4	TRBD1	TGCGCCAGCAGCGCAGGGGGCGGGGAGACCAAAAACATTCAGTACTTC	CASSAGGGETKNIQYF
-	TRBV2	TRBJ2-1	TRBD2	TGTGCCAGCAGTACTAGCGGAGACGGCTACAATGAGCAGTTCTTC	CASSTSGDGYNEQFF
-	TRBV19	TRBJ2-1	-	TGTGCCAGTAGTTCTTTGACTCGGGGGTACAATGAGCAGTTCTTC	CASSSLTRGYNEQFF
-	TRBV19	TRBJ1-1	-	TGTGCCAGTAGTGTGGACAGAGAGAACACTGAAGCTTTCTTT	CASSVDRENTEAFF
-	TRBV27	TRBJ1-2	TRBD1	TGTGCCAGCAGTTTAGCAGGACAGGGGAGTTACTATGGCTACACCTTC	CASSLAGQGSYYGYTF
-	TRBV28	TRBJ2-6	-	TGTGCCAGCAACGATCCGAGCTCTGGGGCCAACGTCCTGACTTTC	CASNDPSSGANVLTF
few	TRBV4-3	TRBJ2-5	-	TGCGCCAGCAGCCAAGATAACGGAGAGACCCAGTACTTC	CASSQDNGETQYF
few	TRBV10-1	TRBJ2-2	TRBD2	TGCGCCAGCAGTGAAGGTAGCGGGGACACCGGGGAGCTGTTTTTT	CASSEGSGDTGELFF
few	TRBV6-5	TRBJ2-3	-	TGTGCCAGCCGGTACACAGGGAGCACAGATACGCAGTATTTT	CASRYTGSTDTQYF
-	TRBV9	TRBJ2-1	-	TGTGCCAGCAGCGTATCGGGGAACAATGAGCAGTTCTTC	CASSVSGNNEQFF
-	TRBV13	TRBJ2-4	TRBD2	TGTGCCAGCAGCACCGGACTAGCGGGACTAGCCAAAAACATTCAGTACTTC	CASSTGLAGLAKNIQYF
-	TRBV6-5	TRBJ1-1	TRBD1	TGTGCCAGCAGTACCCGAGGGGGCCCTGAAGCTTTCTTT	CASSTRGGPEAFF
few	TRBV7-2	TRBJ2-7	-	TGTGCCAGCAGCCAACAGGTCCACGAGCAGTACTTC	CASSQQVHEQYF
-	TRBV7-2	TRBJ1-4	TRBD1	TGTGCCAGCAGCTTCGGGACAGGGTCGAAAAAACTGTTTTTT	CASSFGTGSKKLFF
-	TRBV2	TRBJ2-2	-	TGTGCCAGCAGTGAAGTAGACAGGAACACCGGGGAGCTGTTTTTT	CASSEVDRNTGELFF
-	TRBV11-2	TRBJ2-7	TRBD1	TGTGCCAGCAGCTTAGGGGCAGGGGGACGCTACGAGCAGTACTTC	CASSLGAGGRYEQYF
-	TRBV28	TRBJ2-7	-	TGTGCCAGCAGTTTAAGACTAGTCGACGAGCAGTACTTC	CASSLRLVDEQYF
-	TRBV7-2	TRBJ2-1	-	TGTGCCAGCAGGACGAGGGGGGGAGGGCTTTACAATGAGCAGTTCTTC	CASRTRGGGLYNEQFF
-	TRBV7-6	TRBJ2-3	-	TGTGCCAGCAGCACCTACGGGGGCACAGATACGCAGTATTTT	CASSTYGGTDTQYF
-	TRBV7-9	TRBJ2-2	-	TGTGCCAGCAGAACGCAGGGAACCGGGGAGCTGTTTTTT	CASRTQGTGELFF
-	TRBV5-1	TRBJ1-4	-	TGCGCCAGCAGCCTACGAACAGGGTCTGGTGGTGAAAAACTGTTTTTT	CASSLRTGSGGEKLFF
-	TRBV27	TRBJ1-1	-	TGTGCCAGCAGGGGCGGACAGTTGAACACTGAAGCTTTCTTT	CASRGGQLNTEAFF
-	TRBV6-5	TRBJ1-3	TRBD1	TGTGCCAGCAGTTCCGACAGGGCTGGAAACACCATATATTTT	CASSSDRAGNTIYF
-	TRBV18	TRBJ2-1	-	TGTGCCAGCTCATCGAGCTCCTACAATGAGCAGTTCTTC	CASSSSSYNEQFF
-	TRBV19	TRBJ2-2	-	TGTGCCAGCCAGAGGTTTGGCACCGGGGAGCTGTTTTTT	CASQRFGTGELFF
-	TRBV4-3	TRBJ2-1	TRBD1	TGCGCCAGCAGCCAGGCTGGACAGGGGAACTACAATGAGCAGTTCTTC	CASSQAGQGNYNEQFF
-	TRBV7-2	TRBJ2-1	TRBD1	TGTGCCAGCAGCTTAACTATTCTGGGACAGAGATACAATGAGCAGTTCTTC	CASSLTILGQRYNEQFF
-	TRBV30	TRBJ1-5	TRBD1	TGTGCCTGGAGTTCGCAGGGGGATCAGCCCCAGCATTTT	CAWSSQGDQPQHF
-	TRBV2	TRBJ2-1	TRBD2	TGTGCCAGCAGTGAATTCCCTAGCGGGAGCTACAATGAGCAGTTCTTC	CASSEFPSGSYNEQFF
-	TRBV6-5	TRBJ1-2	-	TGTGCCAGCAGTGAAGAGAACTATGGCTACACCTTC	CASSEENYGYTF
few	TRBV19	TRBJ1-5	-	TGTGCCAGTAGACCCGAGGTAGCAACTTCCCAGCCCCAGCATTTT	CASRPEVATSQPQHF
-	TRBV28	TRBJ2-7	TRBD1	TGTGCCAGCAAAGGACAGGGCCAATTCTACGAGCAGTACTTC	CASKGQGQFYEQYF
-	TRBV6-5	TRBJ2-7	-	TGTGCCAGCAGTTGGAGGAACTCCTACGAGCAGTACTTC	CASSWRNSYEQYF
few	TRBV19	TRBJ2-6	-	TGTGCCAGTGGTAAACACATCCTCAGCTCTGGGGCCAACGTCCTGACTTTC	CASGKHILSSGANVLTF
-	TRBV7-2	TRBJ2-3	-	TGTGCCAGCAGCGGACAGACCACAGATACGCAGTATTTT	CASSGQTTDTQYF
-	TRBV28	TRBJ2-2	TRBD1	TGTGCCAGCAGTGTCCCGGGACAGGGCTCCGGGGAGCTGTTTTTT	CASSVPGQGSGELFF
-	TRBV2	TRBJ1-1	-	TGTGCCAGCAGACCGGACAGTGAAGCTTTCTTT	CASRPDSEAFF
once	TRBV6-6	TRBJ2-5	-	TGTGCCACCGGACAGCAAGAGACCCAGTACTTC	CATGQQETQYF
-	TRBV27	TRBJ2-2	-	TGTGCCAGCACCAAACAGGGGAACACCGGGGAGCTGTTTTTT	CASTKQGNTGELFF
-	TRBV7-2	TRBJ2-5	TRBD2	TGTGCCAGCAGAATCGAGGCTAGCGGGAGGTACCAAGAGACCCAGTACTTC	CASRIEASGRYQETQYF
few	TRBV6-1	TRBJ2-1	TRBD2	TGTGCCAGCAGCGGGACTAGGTCCATAAATGAGCAGTTCTTC	CASSGTRSINEQFF
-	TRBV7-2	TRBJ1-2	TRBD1	TGTGCCAGCAGCTCAACGGCGCAGGGGGCAAGTTGGGACTATGGCTACACCTTC	CASSSTAQGASWDYGYTF
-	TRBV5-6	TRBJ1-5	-	TGTGCCAGCAGCTTGACAGGCTTTCTGAATCAGCCCCAGCATTTT	CASSLTGFLNQPQHF
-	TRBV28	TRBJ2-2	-	TGTGCCAGCAGTTTATCCGGCAGGGCGAACACCGGGGAGCTGTTTTTT	CASSLSGRANTGELFF
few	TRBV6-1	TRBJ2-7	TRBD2	TGTGCCAGCAGTACCACGACTAGCGGGAAGTACGAGCAGTACTTC	CASSTTTSGKYEQYF
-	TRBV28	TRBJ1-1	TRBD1	TGTGCCAGCAGTTCCCAGGCAGGGGGCGCTTGGACTGAAGCTTTCTTT	CASSSQAGGAWTEAFF
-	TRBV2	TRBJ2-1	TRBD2	TGTGCCAGCAGTGAAGTGGCTAGCGGGACGCAATACTACAATGAGCAGTTCTTC	CASSEVASGTQYYNEQFF
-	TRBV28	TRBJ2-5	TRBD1	TGTGCCAGCAGTGAGGGGACAGGCTCCTTCCAAGAGACCCAGTACTTC	CASSEGTGSFQETQYF
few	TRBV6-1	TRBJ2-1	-	TGTGCCAGCAGTATGAGGGGGACGGGCTACAATGAGCAGTTCTTC	CASSMRGTGYNEQFF
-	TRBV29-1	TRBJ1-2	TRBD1	TGCAGCGTTGGGGGACAGAACTATGGCTACACCTTC	CSVGGQNYGYTF
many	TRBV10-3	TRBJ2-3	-	TGTGCCATCAGTGAATTTGTGGGGCGTTCAACAGATACGCAGTATTTT	CAISEFVGRSTDTQYF